Following are 18 T cell receptor beta chains from one sample sequenced in a study of brain metastases from non-small cell lung cancer (dated by TCRdb to the late 2010s). The library relied on the immunoSEQ multiplex PCR assay. Not all clones reach the TCRdb copy of this immuneACCESS table, which keeps in-frame sequences only. Checked studies attribute under half of the gap to unresolved V genes and leave the rest unexplained. The table for this sample lists about 2,000 clones; about four fifths of them were counted only once. The ten largest clones capture more than 8% of the sample. The sample comprised tumor-adjacent normal tissue. These receptors came from a donor aged 40 or older with non-small cell lung cancer.

This clone was recorded once. The chain joins TRBV5-1 to TRBJ2-5, with D possibly being TRBD2 (6 bases). This CDR3 has 14 residues. Germline-derived CDR1 and CDR2 are SGHRS and YFSETQ. V was pared by 4 bases and J by 3 bases, with 13 bases between. The CDR3 sequence: CASSAGLTKETQYF. For the CDR3, the DNA is TGCGCCAGCAGCGCGGGACTGACGAAAGAGACCCAGTACTTC.

This sequence joins TRBV12-3 or TRBV12-4 and TRBJ2-7, with unresolved D. The germline V and J ends were trimmed by 9 bases and 4 bases, with 7 bases remaining between them. The CDR3 consists of 10 residues. This CDR3 is CARAGYEQYF. The CDR3 nucleotides are TGTGCCAGGGCCGGGTACGAGCAGTACTTC.

This clone occurred a few times. The chain is built from TRBV4-2 and TRBJ2-1; 7 positions match TRBD2. Trimming cost V 0 bases and J 6 bases; bases outside gene matches: 11. CDR1 and CDR2 from the germline V gene are LGHNA and YNFKEQ. This CDR3 contains 17 residues. CDR3 protein: CASSQDVYGGEGNEQFF. The DNA of the CDR3 is TGTGCCAGCAGCCAAGATGTCTATGGGGGGGAAGGCAATGAGCAGTTCTTC.

The CDR3 DNA follows: TGCGCCAGCAGCCAAGAGCGGGGGGGCCAAGAGACCCAGTACTTC. Protein: CASSQERGGQETQYF. The genes are TRBV4-3 and TRBJ2-5; 9 positions match TRBD2. This CDR3 is 15 amino acids long. The trim removed 0 bases at V and 1 base at J, leaving 0 bases unmatched. The germline V gene has CDR1 LGHNA and CDR2 YSLEER.

This clone was seen just once. The DNA is left out, because the CDR3 cannot be placed on it with certainty; the CDR3 is given as TCRdb lists it. J is TRBJ2-3 and V is TRBV6-2 or TRBV6-3. The germline V gene has CDR1 MNHEY and CDR2 SVGEGT. The CDR3 has 14 amino acids, counting both end residues. The CDR3 protein is CASSSSGATDTQYF.

On this clone itself: Sequence at one end of the junction differs from germline and may be a read error. The rearrangement links TRBV4-2 to TRBJ2-1, with a weak D call TRBD2 (6 bases). Germline assignment: CDR1 LGHNA and CDR2 YNFKEQ. This CDR3 region has 14 residues. CDR3 loop: CANSQERVGNEQFF. The CDR3 region has the DNA TGTGCCAACAGCCAAGAGCGGGTCGGCAATGAGCAGTTCTTC.

The CDR3 region has the DNA TGTGCCAGTAGTCCTCGACAGGGGGCAAATAATTCACCCCTCCACTTT. Translation gives CASSPRQGANNSPLHF. The genes are TRBV19 and TRBJ1-6; 10 bases map to TRBD1. Losses at the gene ends were 5 bases for V and 5 bases for J; bases not matched to a gene: 6. The CDR3 spans 16 residues. In germline, CDR1 is LNHDA, CDR2 SQIVND (reference sequence).

In the case of this clone: Mismatch with germline at one junction end may stem from a read error. This rearrangement joins TRBV6-2 or TRBV6-3 to TRBJ1-1; D perhaps matches TRBD1 (5 bases). This CDR3 is built from 11 residues. Germline values: CDR1 MNHEY, CDR2 SVGEGT. The CDR3 coding sequence is TGTGCCAGCAGCCAGGGCGCTGAGGCTTTCTTT. Its translation is CASSQGAEAFF.

The J gene is TRBJ1-6, the V gene TRBV2, with unresolved D. Looked up from germline, CDR1 is SNHLY and CDR2 is FYNNEI. Trimming shortened V by 7 bases and J by 7 bases, and 14 bases separated the two germline ends. CDR3 length equals 14 residues. The CDR3 sequence: CASKTETLNSPLHF. CDR3 coding DNA: TGTGCCAGCAAGACGGAAACTCTCAATTCACCCCTCCACTTT.

The rearrangement links TRBV6-6 to TRBJ2-1, with TRBD2 matching over 7 bases. Germline loops: CDR1 MNHNY, CDR2 SVGAGI (reference sequence). V lost 6 bases to trimming and J lost 7 bases; unmatched junction nucleotides: 0. The length of the CDR3 is 11 residues. CDR3 sequence: CASRGGNEQFF. The CDR3 bases are TGTGCCAGCAGGGGGGGGAATGAGCAGTTCTTC.

The chain combines TRBV19 with TRBJ2-3, with TRBD2 identical over 10 bases. Germline V CDR1 and CDR2: LNHDA, SQIVND (reference sequence). The CDR3 contains 17 residues. V shed 1 base, J shed 5 bases, and the junction held 9 bases outside the gene matches. The DNA for the CDR3 is TGTGCCAGTAGTATAGGCCCCCGCGGACTAGCGGTAGATACGCAGTATTTT. This codes for CASSIGPRGLAVDTQYF.

Points on this clone: The junction and the germline gene differ at one end; a read error may be behind it. V and J are TRBV6-2 or TRBV6-3 and TRBJ1-1; D call uncertain. In germline, CDR1 is MNHEY, CDR2 SVGEGT. The CDR3 sequence is 14 residues long. CDR3 DNA sequence: TGTGCCAACAGTTCTGCCCACCCTGACACTGAAGCTTTCTTT. Its translation: CANSSAHPDTEAFF.

This clone was observed a single time. The CDR3 nucleotides read TGTGCCACCAGCTCGGGCAACACCGGGGAGCTGTTTTTT. As protein: CATSSGNTGELFF. The V and J genes are TRBV24-1 and TRBJ2-2, with D unresolved. This CDR3 comprises 13 residues. CDR1 is KGHDR and CDR2 is SFDVKD in the germline V gene. V was trimmed by 7 bases and J by 2 bases, leaving 7 bases between them.

The rearrangement links TRBV7-9 to TRBJ2-1; 7 bases are a match to TRBD2. The trim removed 5 bases at V and 7 bases at J, leaving 17 bases unmatched. Germline V CDR1 and CDR2: SEHNR, FQNEAQ (reference sequence). The CDR3 totals 17 residues. CDR3 DNA: TGTGCCAGCAGCCCAAGGGCTAGCGGACCCATCGCAAATGAGCAGTTCTTC. This codes for CASSPRASGPIANEQFF. Full variable domain (outside the CDR3, taken from reference TRBV7-9 and TRBJ2-1): DTGVSQNPRHKITKRGQNVTFRCDPISEHNRLYWYRQTLGQGPEFLTYFQNEAQLEKSRLLSDRFSAERPKGSFSTLEIQRTEQGDSAMYLCASSPRASGPIANEQFFGPGTRLTVL.

The chain recombines TRBV10-3 with TRBJ1-2, with 8 bases aligning to TRBD1. Trimming cost V 0 bases and J 4 bases; bases outside gene matches: 4. Germline-derived CDR1 and CDR2 are ENHRY and SYGVKD. The CDR3 runs 15 residues. The CDR3 region is CAISESTGDVYGYTF. In DNA form, the CDR3 reads TGTGCCATCAGTGAGTCGACAGGGGATGTCTATGGCTACACCTTC.

As concerns this clone: Compared with germline, one end of the junction differs, possibly owing to a read error. The chain carries TRBV7-9 and TRBJ2-7; 9 positions agree with TRBD1. This CDR3 contains 15 residues. Germline lookup yields CDR1 SEHNR and CDR2 FQNEAQ (reference sequence). CDR3 DNA: TGTGCCAGCACCTTACCGGGACAGGGACTCTACGAGCAGTACTTC. The encoded protein is CASTLPGQGLYEQYF.

This clone was seen a few times. This rearrangement joins TRBV6-2 or TRBV6-3 to TRBJ2-1, with TRBD2 matching over 7 bases. CDR1 is MNHEY, CDR2 SVGEGT, per germline. CDR3 length equals 14 residues. The V gene end was trimmed by 2 bases and the J gene end by 8 bases; junction bases not matched to a gene: 6. In nucleotides, the CDR3 is TGTGCCAGCAGTTACCCCGGGAGGCTGGATGAGCAGTTCTTC. Its translation: CASSYPGRLDEQFF.

CDR3 DNA: TGTGCCAGCAAGAAAGGACTTAATACAGATACGCAGTATTTT. This gives the protein CASKKGLNTDTQYF. The rearrangement links TRBV7-3 to TRBJ2-3; D may be TRBD2 (5 bases). CDR1 SGHTA and CDR2 FQGTGA come from the germline V gene. V lost 7 bases, J lost 3 bases, and 14 bases lay in between. This CDR3 is 14 amino acids long.